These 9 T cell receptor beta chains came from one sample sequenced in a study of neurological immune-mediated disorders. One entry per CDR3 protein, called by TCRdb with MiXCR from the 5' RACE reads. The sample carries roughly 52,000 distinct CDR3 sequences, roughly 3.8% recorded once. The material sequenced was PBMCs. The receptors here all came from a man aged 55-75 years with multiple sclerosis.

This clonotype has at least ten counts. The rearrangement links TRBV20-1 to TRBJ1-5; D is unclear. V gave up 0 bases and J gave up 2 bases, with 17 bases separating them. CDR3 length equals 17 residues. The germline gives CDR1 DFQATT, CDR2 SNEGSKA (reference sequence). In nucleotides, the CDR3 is TGCAGTGCTAGAGATCAGAAGGGAAGCTGGGGCAATCAGCCCCAGCATTTT. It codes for CSARDQKGSWGNQPQHF.

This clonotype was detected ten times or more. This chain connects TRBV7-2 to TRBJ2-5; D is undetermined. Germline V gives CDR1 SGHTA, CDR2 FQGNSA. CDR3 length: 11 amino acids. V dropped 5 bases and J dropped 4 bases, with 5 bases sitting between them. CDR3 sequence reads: CASSRVETQYF. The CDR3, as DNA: TGTGCCAGCAGCCGAGTAGAGACCCAGTACTTC.

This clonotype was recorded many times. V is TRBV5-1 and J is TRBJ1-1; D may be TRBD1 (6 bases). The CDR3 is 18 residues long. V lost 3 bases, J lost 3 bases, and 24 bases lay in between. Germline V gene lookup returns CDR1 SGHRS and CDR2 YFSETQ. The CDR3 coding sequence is TGCGCCAGCAGCTCCCAGGGAGGGGGGAGCGTAGTGTACACTGAAGCTTTCTTT. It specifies CASSSQGGGSVVYTEAFF.

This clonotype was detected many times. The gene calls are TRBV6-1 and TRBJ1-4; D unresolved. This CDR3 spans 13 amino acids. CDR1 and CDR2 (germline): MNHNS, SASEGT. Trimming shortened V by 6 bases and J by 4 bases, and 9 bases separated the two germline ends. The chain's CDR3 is CASSQAINEKLFF. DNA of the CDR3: TGTGCCAGCAGCCAGGCCATTAATGAAAAACTGTTTTTT.

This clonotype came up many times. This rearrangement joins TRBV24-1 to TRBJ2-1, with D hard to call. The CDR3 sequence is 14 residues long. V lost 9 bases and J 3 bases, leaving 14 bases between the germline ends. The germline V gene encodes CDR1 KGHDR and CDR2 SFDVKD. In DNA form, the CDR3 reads TGTGCCACCTCGGGCAGACCCGACTACAATGAGCAGTTCTTC. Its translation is CATSGRPDYNEQFF.

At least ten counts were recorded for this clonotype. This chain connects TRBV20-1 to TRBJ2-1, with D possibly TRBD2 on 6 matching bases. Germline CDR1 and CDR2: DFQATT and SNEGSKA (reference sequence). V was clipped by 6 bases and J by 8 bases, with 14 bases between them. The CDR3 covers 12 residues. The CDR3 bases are TGCAGTGCGAGCCGACTAGTGGATGAGCAGTTCTTC. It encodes CSASRLVDEQFF.

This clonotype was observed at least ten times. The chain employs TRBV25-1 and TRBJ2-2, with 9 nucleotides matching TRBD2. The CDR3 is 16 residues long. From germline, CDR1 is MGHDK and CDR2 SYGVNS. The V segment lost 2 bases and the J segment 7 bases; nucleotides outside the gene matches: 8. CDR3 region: CASSEVSGRVVGELFF. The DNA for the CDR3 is TGTGCCAGCAGTGAAGTTAGCGGGAGAGTGGTCGGGGAGCTGTTTTTT.

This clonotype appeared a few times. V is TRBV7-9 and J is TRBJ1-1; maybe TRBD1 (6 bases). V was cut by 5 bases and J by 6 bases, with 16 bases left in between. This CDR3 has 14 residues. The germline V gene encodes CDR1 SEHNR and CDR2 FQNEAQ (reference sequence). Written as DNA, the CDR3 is TGTGCCAGCAGCCGCGGGGCAGGGGAAGCTGAAGCTTTCTTT. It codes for CASSRGAGEAEAFF.

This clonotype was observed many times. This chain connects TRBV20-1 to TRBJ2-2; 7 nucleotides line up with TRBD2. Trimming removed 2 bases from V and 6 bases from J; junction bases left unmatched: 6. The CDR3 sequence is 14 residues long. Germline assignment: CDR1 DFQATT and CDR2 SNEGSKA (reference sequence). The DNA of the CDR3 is TGCAGTGCTAGAACGGGAGGTAGGGCCGGGGAGCTGTTTTTT. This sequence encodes CSARTGGRAGELFF.